Below are 32 T cell receptor beta chains sequenced from a single sample in a study of response to subunit inactivated influenza vaccine. TCRdb used MiXCR to reprocess the RT-PCR reads, holding one entry per CDR3 protein. Counted here are about 300,000 distinct CDR3 sequences, around 20% occurring once; the ten biggest clones make up 10%. The sample in question was PBMCs from blood, obtained about 20 months after vaccination. These receptors were obtained from a man in his fifties or sixties who received an inactivated influenza vaccine.

V gene TRBV5-6 combines with J gene TRBJ2-5; 10 nucleotides line up with TRBD2. The trim removed 2 bases at V and 7 bases at J, leaving 17 bases unmatched. The germline gives CDR1 SGHDT, CDR2 YYEEEE. The CDR3 is made up of 18 amino acids. DNA of the CDR3: TGTGCCAGCAGCTTTGGGGCTAGCGGGGGCCCACCTCTTGGGACCCAGTACTTC. This codes for CASSFGASGGPPLGTQYF.

This clonotype was picked up a small number of times. V gene TRBV29-1 combines with J gene TRBJ2-7; D is ambiguous. Germline V gene lookup returns CDR1 SQVTM and CDR2 ANQGSEA. This CDR3 has 11 residues. Trimming cost V 4 bases and J 3 bases, with 7 bases left between them. CDR3 sequence (DNA): TGCAGCGTTGCGTACAGCTACGAGCAGTACTTC. This translates into CSVAYSYEQYF.

The J gene is TRBJ2-5, the V gene TRBV29-1; no clear D gene. Germline CDR1 and CDR2: SQVTM and ANQGSEA. Trimming took 3 bases from V and 5 from J, leaving 10 bases between them. This CDR3 region has 12 residues. The CDR3 is CSVEGQRETQYF. In nucleotides, the CDR3 is TGCAGCGTTGAGGGCCAGAGGGAGACCCAGTACTTC.

This clonotype was counted only a few times. This chain connects TRBV5-1 to TRBJ1-5; maybe TRBD1 (6 bases). Looked up from germline, CDR1 is SGHRS and CDR2 is YFSETQ. This CDR3 has 14 amino acids. V was shortened by 1 base and J by 5 bases, with 10 bases between the two germline ends. The CDR3 spells CASSLSGDHQPQHF. CDR3 DNA: TGCGCCAGCAGCTTGTCAGGGGACCATCAGCCCCAGCATTTT.

This clonotype has just a few counts. The chain joins TRBV20-1 to TRBJ1-5, with D uncertain. Germline CDR1 reads DFQATT; CDR2 reads SNEGSKA (reference sequence). The V end lost 6 bases, the J end lost 1 base, and 10 bases lay between the germline ends. The CDR3 loop spans 13 amino acids. CDR3 amino acids: CSAATPSNQPQHF. CDR3 bases: TGCAGTGCAGCCACACCGAGCAATCAGCCCCAGCATTTT.

The rearrangement uses TRBV29-1 and TRBJ2-1; the D is unclear. Trimming removed 5 bases from V and 1 base from J, with 9 bases in between. The CDR3 loop spans 13 amino acids. Germline CDR1 and CDR2: SQVTM and ANQGSEA. CDR3 residues: CSVRPTSYNEQFF. CDR3 in DNA: TGCAGCGTTAGACCTACTTCCTACAATGAGCAGTTCTTC.

The chain uses TRBV10-3 and TRBJ2-3; unclear D gene. The length of the CDR3 is 12 residues. Trimming pared 4 bases from V and 6 bases from J, leaving 8 bases between. CDR1 is ENHRY, CDR2 SYGVKD, per germline. In nucleotides, the CDR3 is TGTGCCATCAGTGTCCTTGGGGATACGCAGTATTTT. Encoded protein: CAISVLGDTQYF.

This clonotype was found a few times. The chain is built from TRBV20-1 and TRBJ1-5, with D maybe TRBD1 (6 bases). CDR1 is DFQATT and CDR2 is SNEGSKA in the germline V gene (reference sequence). The CDR3 spans 15 residues. V shed 3 bases and J shed 2 bases, with 14 bases lying between them. The chain's CDR3 is CSARTQGNGNQPQHF. The CDR3 region has the DNA TGCAGTGCTAGGACCCAGGGGAACGGCAATCAGCCCCAGCATTTT.

For this clonotype: Its ends do not fully match the called genes, so a read error is possible. The chain combines TRBV12-3 or TRBV12-4 with TRBJ1-1; weak D call: TRBD1 (6 bases). The CDR3 totals 16 residues. Here the CDR3 DNA reads TGTGCCAGCAGTTTACGGGGGTGGGACATGAACACTGAAGCTTACTTT. This encodes CASSLRGWDMNTEAYF.

The chain links TRBV7-2 to TRBJ1-5, with TRBD1 identical over 7 bases. J lost 3 bases, V lost 2 bases, and 7 bases had no gene match. Germline CDR1 reads SGHTA; CDR2 reads FQGNSA. This CDR3 comprises 16 residues. CDR3 nucleotide sequence: TGTGCCAGCAGCTTATCACCGGGACAGTTCAATCAGCCCCAGCATTTT. The encoded protein is CASSLSPGQFNQPQHF.

This clonotype was seen a handful of times. This sequence joins TRBV5-1 and TRBJ1-1; D may be TRBD1 (5 bases). V dropped 2 bases and J dropped 6 bases, with 14 bases sitting between them. This CDR3 region has 14 residues. Germline assignment: CDR1 SGHRS and CDR2 YFSETQ. CDR3 loop: CASSFGREVPEAFF. The CDR3 region has the DNA TGCGCCAGCAGCTTCGGCAGGGAAGTCCCTGAAGCTTTCTTT.

The CDR3 DNA sequence: TGTGCCACCCCGGGCATCCAGACCCCTGAAGCTTTCTTT. Residues: CATPGIQTPEAFF. The V and J genes are TRBV12-3 or TRBV12-4 and TRBJ1-1; D gene uncertain. V was shortened by 10 bases and J by 6 bases, with 18 bases between the two germline ends. The CDR3 is made up of 13 amino acids.

The rearrangement joins TRBV6-5 to TRBJ1-4; D may be TRBD1 (5 bases). The germline CDR1 and CDR2 sequences are MNHEY and SVGAGI. The CDR3 loop spans 13 amino acids. Between the trimmed V and J ends, which lost 4 bases and 8 bases, there was a span of 11 bases. The CDR3 DNA is TGTGCCAGCAGTTGGGGGGATGGCGAAAAACTGTTTTTT. Its translation is CASSWGDGEKLFF.

The sample holds a few counts of this clonotype. The chain combines TRBV12-3 or TRBV12-4 with TRBJ1-1, with unresolved D. Deletions cut 3 bases from V and 6 bases from J, with 8 bases between. The CDR3 loop spans 12 amino acids. This chain's CDR3 is CASSFMRSEAFF. The CDR3 coding sequence is TGTGCCAGCAGTTTCATGAGGTCTGAAGCTTTCTTT.

The chain uses TRBV7-2 and TRBJ1-5; no reliable D call. Trimming removed 2 bases at V and 3 bases at J, with 11 bases between. Per germline, CDR1 SGHTA and CDR2 FQGNSA. The CDR3 totals 15 residues. CDR3 amino acids: CASSLRSGPNQPQHF. The CDR3 DNA sequence: TGTGCCAGCAGCTTACGAAGCGGACCCAATCAGCCCCAGCATTTT.

The chain carries TRBV23-1 and TRBJ2-1; maybe TRBD2 (5 bases). TRBV23-1 is an ORF; its function is uncertain. The CDR3 runs to 15 residues. V lost 1 base and J lost 8, with 15 bases in between. The CDR3 DNA reads as TGCGCCAGCAGTCAATGGTCGGGGAAGAACGATGAGCAGTTCTTC. This gives the protein CASSQWSGKNDEQFF.

The rearrangement joins TRBV20-1 to TRBJ1-2; D may be TRBD1 (6 bases). There are 14 residues in the CDR3. The ends were cut back, 5 bases at V and 7 bases at J, with 20 bases in the middle. CDR1 is DFQATT and CDR2 is SNEGSKA in the germline V gene (reference sequence). CDR3 nucleotides: TGCAGTGCTGAAGACAGGCAAACCCACAGTGGCTACACCTTC. Its protein is CSAEDRQTHSGYTF.

This sequence joins TRBV10-3 and TRBJ2-5; D possibly corresponds to TRBD1 (6 bases). This CDR3 is 14 amino acids long. V shed 0 bases and J shed 2 bases, with 7 bases lying between them. Germline values: CDR1 ENHRY, CDR2 SYGVKD. CDR3 protein: CAISESDRQETQYF. The DNA of the CDR3 is TGTGCCATCAGTGAGTCCGACAGGCAAGAGACCCAGTACTTC.

The chain carries TRBV4-2 and TRBJ2-2, with 11 bases lining up with TRBD2. The J segment lost 4 bases and the V segment lost 1 base, leaving 5 bases of the junction unmatched. This CDR3 region has 17 residues. In germline, CDR1 is LGHNA, CDR2 YNFKEQ. The CDR3 DNA is TGTGCCAGCAGCCAAGCCACTAGCGGGGGATTCACCGGGGAGCTGTTTTTT. Its protein product is CASSQATSGGFTGELFF.

The CDR3 DNA is TGTGCCACTCAGGGGGCAATCAACTATGGCTACACCTTC. Translating gives CATQGAINYGYTF. This sequence joins TRBV2 and TRBJ1-2; 8 bases line up with TRBD1. Trimming at V came to 10 bases and at J to 2 bases, leaving 6 bases not matched to a gene. Germline CDR1 is SNHLY and CDR2 is FYNNEI. The CDR3 is 13 residues long.

This clonotype has a handful of counts. The V call is TRBV12-3 or TRBV12-4, the J call TRBJ2-7; 11 nucleotides agree with TRBD2. The CDR3 spans 17 residues. The V and J ends lost 1 base and 2 bases, in that order; junction bases with no gene match: 7. The CDR3 protein is CASSLGFLAGGTYEQYF. CDR3 coding DNA: TGTGCCAGCAGTTTAGGCTTCTTAGCGGGAGGGACCTACGAGCAGTACTTC.

This clonotype was seen more than once but under ten times. The rearrangement joins TRBV6-1 to TRBJ1-1; possibly TRBD1 for D (6 bases). Germline CDR1 and CDR2: MNHNS and SASEGT. V lost 6 bases and J 5 bases, leaving 16 bases between the germline ends. The CDR3 length is 14 residues. CDR3 DNA sequence: TGTGCCAGCAGGGCAGGGGTGTTGGAGACTGAAGCTTTCTTT. Translating gives CASRAGVLETEAFF.

This clonotype occurred a few times. This chain's CDR3 is CASRYDYEQYF. DNA of the CDR3: TGCGCCAGCAGGTACGACTACGAGCAGTACTTC. The chain uses TRBV5-1 and TRBJ2-7; D remains ambiguous. Per germline, CDR1 SGHRS and CDR2 YFSETQ. Trimming shortened V by 5 bases and J by 3 bases, and 6 bases separated the two germline ends. The CDR3 covers 11 residues.

In DNA, the CDR3 is TGTGCCAGCAGCCCACTTCGTGGTATTGGTGCCAATGAGCAGTTCTTC. This codes for CASSPLRGIGANEQFF. The J gene is TRBJ2-1, the V gene TRBV11-2; D is unclear. The CDR3 length is 16 residues. Germline CDR1 reads SGHAT; CDR2 reads FQNNGV. Trimming took 5 bases from V and 6 from J, leaving 20 bases between them.

J is TRBJ1-1 and V is TRBV30, with D possibly being TRBD1 (5 bases). The CDR3 consists of 13 residues. V lost 2 bases, J lost 3 bases, and 10 bases lay in between. CDR1 and CDR2 (germline): GTSNPN, SVGIG (reference sequence). The CDR3 sequence is CAWSQGPHTEAFF. The CDR3 DNA reads as TGTGCCTGGAGTCAGGGACCGCACACTGAAGCTTTCTTT.

This clonotype was seen a few times. The V call is TRBV19, the J call TRBJ1-1; the match to TRBD1 covers 7 bases. Germline V gene lookup returns CDR1 LNHDA and CDR2 SQIVND (reference sequence). The CDR3 totals 14 residues. The V and J ends lost 3 bases and 5 bases, in that order; junction bases with no gene match: 6. The CDR3 DNA sequence: TGTGCCAGTAGTATCGCAGGGGGTCGGACTGAAGCTTTCTTT. This encodes CASSIAGGRTEAFF.

V usage is TRBV6-5 and J usage is TRBJ2-5, with 12 bases that match TRBD1. The germline CDR1 and CDR2 sequences are MNHEY and SVGAGI. The trim removed 4 bases at V and 4 bases at J, leaving 4 bases unmatched. This CDR3 has 15 amino acids. The CDR3 sequence: CASSSGQGAGETQYF. The CDR3 nucleotides are TGTGCCAGCAGTTCGGGACAGGGGGCAGGAGAGACCCAGTACTTC.

This clonotype occurred many times. The chain has TRBV5-1 and TRBJ1-1; D remains unclear. This CDR3 is 13 amino acids long. V lost 5 bases to trimming and J lost 1 base, with 9 bases between them. Germline CDR1 reads SGHRS; CDR2 reads YFSETQ. The CDR3 reads CASSWRENTEAFF. The CDR3 DNA reads TGCGCCAGCAGTTGGCGGGAGAACACTGAAGCTTTCTTT. Complete variable domain (other parts from reference TRBV5-1 and TRBJ1-1): KAGVTQTPRYLIKTRGQQVTLSCSPISGHRSVSWYQQTPGQGLQFLFEYFSETQRNKGNFPGRFSGRQFSNSRSEMNVSTLELGDSALYLCASSWRENTEAFFGQGTRLTVV.

This clonotype turned up a few times. The chain joins TRBV7-2 to TRBJ1-2, with D maybe TRBD1 (6 bases). The CDR3 is made up of 17 amino acids. Trimming took 0 bases from V and 1 from J, leaving 15 bases between them. The V gene's germline CDR1 is SGHTA and CDR2 FQGNSA. This CDR3 reads CASSLALGTTFNYGYTF. The CDR3 coding sequence is TGTGCCAGCAGCTTAGCCCTCGGGACAACCTTTAACTATGGCTACACCTTC.

A few counts support this clonotype. This chain links TRBV5-1 with TRBJ2-3; the match to TRBD2 covers 8 bases. J gave up 0 bases and V 4 bases, and 7 bases lay outside the gene matches. Per the germline V gene, CDR1 is SGHRS and CDR2 is YFSETQ. CDR3 length equals 16 residues. The DNA of the CDR3 is TGCGCCAGCAGCATCCTGACTAGCGTGAGCACAGATACGCAGTATTTT. Translating gives CASSILTSVSTDTQYF. The full variable domain, in which reference TRBV5-1 and TRBJ2-3 provide the parts outside the CDR3, is KAGVTQTPRYLIKTRGQQVTLSCSPISGHRSVSWYQQTPGQGLQFLFEYFSETQRNKGNFPGRFSGRQFSNSRSEMNVSTLELGDSALYLCASSILTSVSTDTQYFGPGTRLTVL.

CDR3 loop: CASSAGLVRNTEAFF. The CDR3 DNA follows: TGTGCCAGCAGTGCAGGACTTGTTAGGAACACTGAAGCTTTCTTT. The chain uses TRBV6-1 and TRBJ1-1; no clear D. Trimming removed 4 bases from V and 1 base from J, with 13 bases in between. The germline V gene encodes CDR1 MNHNS and CDR2 SASEGT. The CDR3 has 15 amino acids.

This clonotype occurred many times. The chain joins TRBV28 to TRBJ1-6; TRBD1 is a possible D gene (6 bases). V was shortened by 6 bases and J by 9 bases, with 18 bases between the two germline ends. The CDR3 spans 15 residues. CDR1 MDHEN and CDR2 SYDVKM come from the germline V gene. Here the CDR3 reads CASRDGTSLASPLHF. The CDR3 nucleotides are TGTGCCAGCAGAGACGGGACATCCTTGGCTTCACCCCTCCACTTT.